This T cell receptor beta chain was sequenced for a study of T cell responses to AZD1222 COVID-19 vaccine. Libraries were prepared by immunoSEQ multiplex PCR; TCRdb keeps only in-frame clonotypes and omits some of them. In the table there are about 110,000 clones, around nine tenths of which are singletons. The CDR3 extends over 17 amino acids. Germline values: CDR1 SGHNT, CDR2 YYREEE (reference sequence). Trimming at V came to 0 bases and at J to 4 bases, leaving 8 bases not matched to a gene. Whether given at about 4 or about 12 weeks, second doses were pooled. The chain combines TRBV5-4 with TRBJ2-5; 11 bases map to TRBD1. The sequence derives from an adult who received the AZD1222 COVID-19 vaccine. The sample in question was peripheral blood, obtained 28 days after the second AZD1222 dose. CDR3 protein: CASSLVPGQGVGETQYF. CDR3 DNA: TGTGCCAGCAGCTTGGTGCCGGGACAGGGGGTCGGAGAGACCCAGTACTTC. Complete variable domain (other parts from reference TRBV5-4 and TRBJ2-5): ETGVTQSPTHLIKTRGQQVTLRCSSQSGHNTVSWYQQALGQGPQFIFQYYREEENGRGNFPPRFSGLQFPNYSSELNVNALELDDSALYLCASSLVPGQGVGETQYFGPGTRLLVL.